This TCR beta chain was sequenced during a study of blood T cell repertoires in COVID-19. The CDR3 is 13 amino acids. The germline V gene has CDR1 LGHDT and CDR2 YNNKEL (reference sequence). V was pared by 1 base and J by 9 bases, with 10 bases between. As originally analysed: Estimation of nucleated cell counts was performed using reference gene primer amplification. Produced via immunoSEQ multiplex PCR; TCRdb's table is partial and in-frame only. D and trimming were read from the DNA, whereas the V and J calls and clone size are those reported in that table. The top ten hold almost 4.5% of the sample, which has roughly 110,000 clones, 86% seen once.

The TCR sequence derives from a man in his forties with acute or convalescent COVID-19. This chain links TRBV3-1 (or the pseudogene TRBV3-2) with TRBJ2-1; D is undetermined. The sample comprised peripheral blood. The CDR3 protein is CASSQVWSGEQFF. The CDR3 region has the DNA TGTGCCAGCAGCCAAGTCTGGTCGGGTGAGCAGTTCTTC.